This T cell receptor beta chain was identified in a study of Ad26.COV2.S vaccination and SARS-CoV-2 variants. The CDR3 runs 15 residues. Trimming removed 4 bases from V and 3 bases from J, with 12 bases in between. Comments on this clone: The antigen is undetermined.

Some clones are missing from TCRdb's copy, which holds only in-frame ones; the method was immunoSEQ multiplex PCR. The repertoire holds roughly 240,000 clones, with around nine tenths as singletons. The study's findings and limits: Spike-specific TCR breadth in vaccine recipients exceeded that seen in placebo recipients. Analyses of TCR breadth and depth may have underestimated total T cell responses.

Treatment given: some 20 received Ad26.COV2.S at low or high dose, single or two shots; about 5 received placebo; per-sample allocation not given. It was on day 63 after the first vaccine or placebo injection that samples were taken. An Ad26 vector that expressed Wuhan-strain SARS-CoV-2 spike constituted the vaccine. The sample here was peripheral blood, taken in a trial of Ad26.COV2.S vaccine versus placebo. V gene TRBV23-1 combines with J gene TRBJ2-2; a weak D match, TRBD2 (5 bases). TRBV23-1 is annotated as an ORF whose role is uncertain. The origin of this receptor is a person between 18 and 65 years old who received the Ad26.COV2.S COVID-19 vaccine or a placebo. CDR3 protein: CASSLGSGDTGELFF. DNA of the CDR3: TGCGCCAGCAGTCTTGGGAGTGGGGACACCGGGGAGCTGTTTTTT.